This T cell receptor beta chain was documented in a study of blood T cell repertoires in COVID-19. Study context: PBMCs, B-cell-depleted T cells, or T cells were the source of the cDNA or gDNA that made up the material.

V was cut by 7 bases and J by 9 bases, with 16 bases left in between. The length of the CDR3 is 13 residues. This clone was seen just once. Sequenced by immunoSEQ multiplex PCR; TCRdb stores in-frame clones only, minus some. The sample holds some 120,000 clones, approximately 85% seen once. The clonotype was recovered from a middle-aged man with acute or convalescent COVID-19. The chain carries TRBV12-3 or TRBV12-4 and TRBJ2-1; possibly TRBD2 for D (5 bases). The sequenced sample was peripheral blood. CDR3 loop: CASTPGMRAEQFF. The DNA of the CDR3 is TGTGCCAGCACCCCGGGGATGAGGGCTGAGCAGTTCTTC.